These 8 T cell receptor beta chains were sequenced from one sample in a study of T-cell reconstitution after alpha-beta-depleted transplantation in children. Unique molecular identifiers were used to barcode this TCRbeta library. A single record per CDR3 protein comes from TCRdb applying MiXCR to the PCR reads. Of about 100,000 distinct CDR3 sequences in the sample, under 7% were seen once. The sample consisted of PBMCs, mostly from graft donor cells, taken 60 days after TCRalphabeta/CD19-depleted stem cell transplant. These receptors came from a female patient aged 2-10 years who had a stem cell transplant for Fanconi anemia, so the T cells may come from the graft donor.

This clonotype was seen many times. J is TRBJ2-1 and V is TRBV10-1; TRBD2 aligns across 13 bases. CDR1 WNHNN and CDR2 SYGVQD come from the germline V gene (reference sequence). The CDR3 contains 15 residues. The J segment lost 6 bases and the V segment lost 5 bases, leaving 4 bases of the junction unmatched. The CDR3 sequence: CASSRTSGSTNEQFF. CDR3 DNA sequence: TGCGCCAGCAGTCGGACTAGCGGGAGTACCAATGAGCAGTTCTTC.

CDR3 protein: CASTLRKGSTDTQYF. CDR3 nucleotide sequence: TGTGCCAGCACCCTCCGAAAGGGGAGCACAGATACGCAGTATTTT. The chain links TRBV7-9 to TRBJ2-3, with TRBD1 as a possible D gene (5 bases). Germline loops: CDR1 SEHNR, CDR2 FQNEAQ (reference sequence). This CDR3 is 15 amino acids long. V was trimmed by 7 bases and J by 0 bases, leaving 14 bases between them. Combining the CDR3 with reference TRBV7-9 and TRBJ2-3 gives the whole variable domain DTGVSQNPRHKITKRGQNVTFRCDPISEHNRLYWYRQTLGQGPEFLTYFQNEAQLEKSRLLSDRFSAERPKGSFSTLEIQRTEQGDSAMYLCASTLRKGSTDTQYFGPGTRLTVL.

This clonotype was counted at least ten times. The chain uses TRBV5-6 and TRBJ2-1; D ambiguous. In germline, CDR1 is SGHDT, CDR2 YYEEEE. This CDR3 is 13 amino acids long. Trimming shortened V by 0 bases and J by 4 bases, and 5 bases separated the two germline ends. The CDR3 region is CASSLVGYNEQFF. The CDR3 nucleotides are TGTGCCAGCAGCTTGGTAGGGTACAATGAGCAGTTCTTC.

This clonotype was seen a handful of times. V is TRBV10-3 and J is TRBJ2-5, with 10 bases matching TRBD1. The trim removed 10 bases at V and 4 bases at J, leaving 6 bases unmatched. Per the germline V gene, CDR1 is ENHRY and CDR2 is SYGVKD. CDR3 length equals 13 residues. CDR3: CATLRTGGETQYF. In DNA form, the CDR3 reads TGTGCCACCTTAAGGACAGGGGGAGAGACCCAGTACTTC.

Ten or more counts support this clonotype. This chain connects TRBV7-2 to TRBJ2-4, with D hard to call. Germline V CDR1 and CDR2: SGHTA, FQGNSA. CDR3 length equals 16 residues. With 4 bases removed from V and 0 bases from J, the gap between germline ends came to 13 bases. CDR3 in DNA: TGTGCCAGCAGCTCTAGGGCCGCGTTAGCCAAAAACATTCAGTACTTC. It translates to CASSSRAALAKNIQYF.

Ten or more counts support this clonotype. As DNA, the CDR3 is TGCAGTGCCACCCCCGGGACTGTCAATGAGCAGTTCTTC. It encodes CSATPGTVNEQFF. This chain joins TRBV20-1 and TRBJ2-1, with D maybe TRBD2 (6 bases). Trimming took off 6 bases at V and 6 bases at J, with 15 bases between the two ends. Per germline, CDR1 DFQATT and CDR2 SNEGSKA (reference sequence). The CDR3 is made up of 13 amino acids.

This sequence joins TRBV11-2 and TRBJ2-3; 13 nucleotides align to TRBD2. With 5 bases clipped from V and 1 base from J, the junction kept 18 bases outside the gene matches. The CDR3 covers 21 residues. Germline CDR1 SGHAT, CDR2 FQNNGV. CDR3 bases: TGTGCCAGCAGCATCCAGACGGGACTAGCGGGGCAGACTGACGGCACAGATACGCAGTATTTT. It is translated as CASSIQTGLAGQTDGTDTQYF.

This clonotype was seen ten or more times. This sequence joins TRBV7-3 and TRBJ2-5, with D unclear. V was pared by 4 bases and J by 2 bases, with 11 bases between. The V gene's germline CDR1 is SGHTA and CDR2 FQGTGA. CDR3 size: 14 residues. In nucleotides, the CDR3 is TGTGCCAGCAGCTCCCCGGGCCGACAAGAGACCCAGTACTTC. Protein: CASSSPGRQETQYF. Full variable domain (missing parts from reference TRBV7-3 and TRBJ2-5): GAGVSQTPSNKVTEKGKYVELRCDPISGHTALYWYRQSLGQGPEFLIYFQGTGAADDSGLPNDRFFAVRPEGSVSTLKIQRTERGDSAVYLCASSSPGRQETQYFGPGTRLLVL.